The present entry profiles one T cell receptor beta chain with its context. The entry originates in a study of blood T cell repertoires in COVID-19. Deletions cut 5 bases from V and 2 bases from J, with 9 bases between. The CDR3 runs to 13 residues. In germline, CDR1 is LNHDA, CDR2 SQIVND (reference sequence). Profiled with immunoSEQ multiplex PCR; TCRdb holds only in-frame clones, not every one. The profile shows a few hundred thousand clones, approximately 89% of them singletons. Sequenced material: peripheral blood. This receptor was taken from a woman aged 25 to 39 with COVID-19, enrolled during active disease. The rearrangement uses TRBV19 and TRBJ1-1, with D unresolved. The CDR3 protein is CASSPYLNTEAFF. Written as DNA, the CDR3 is TGTGCCAGTAGTCCCTACCTAAACACTGAAGCTTTCTTT.